The 23 T cell receptor beta chains listed next were all sequenced from one sample in a study of blood T cell repertoires in COVID-19. Some clones are missing from TCRdb's copy, which holds only in-frame ones; the method was immunoSEQ multiplex PCR. The top ten hold roughly 9% of the sample, which has 250,000 or so clones, around nine tenths seen once. The sequenced sample was PBMCs or T cells enriched from blood (not recorded which). The receptor set was obtained from a middle-aged man who had recovered from COVID-19.

The chain is built from TRBV6-1 and TRBJ2-1; 8 nucleotides line up with TRBD1. Per germline, CDR1 MNHNS and CDR2 SASEGT. J gave up 1 base and V 3 bases, and 17 bases lay outside the gene matches. This CDR3 region has 20 residues. The CDR3 here is CASSDPRDRLALGSYNEQFF. DNA of the CDR3: TGTGCCAGCAGTGACCCCCGGGACAGGCTTGCTTTGGGGTCCTACAATGAGCAGTTCTTC.

This clone occurred a few times. This rearrangement joins TRBV5-1 to TRBJ2-2; 9 bases are shared with TRBD1. CDR1 SGHRS and CDR2 YFSETQ come from the germline V gene. The CDR3 totals 13 residues. J was trimmed by 5 bases and V by 4 bases; bases with no gene match: 0. CDR3 amino acids: CASSDRGTGELFF. The CDR3 coding sequence is TGCGCCAGCAGCGACAGGGGGACCGGGGAGCTGTTTTTT.

The V and J genes are TRBV15 and TRBJ2-2, with D maybe TRBD1 (6 bases). V was cut by 0 bases and J by 5 bases, with 10 bases left in between. CDR3 length: 15 amino acids. Germline CDR1 LNHNV, CDR2 YYDKDF (reference sequence). CDR3 amino acids: CATSRDGQPTGELFF. For the CDR3, the DNA is TGTGCCACCAGCAGAGACGGACAGCCTACCGGGGAGCTGTTTTTT. Combining the CDR3 with reference TRBV15 and TRBJ2-2 gives the whole variable domain DAMVIQNPRYQVTQFGKPVTLSCSQTLNHNVMYWYQQKSSQAPKLLFHYYDKDFNNEADTPDNFQSRRPNTSFCFLDIRSPGLGDTAMYLCATSRDGQPTGELFFGEGSRLTVL.

A single count supports this clone. The rearrangement uses TRBV2 and TRBJ1-5; 8 bases agree with TRBD1. J gave up 4 bases and V 5 bases, and 7 bases lay outside the gene matches. The V gene's germline CDR1 is SNHLY and CDR2 FYNNEI. The CDR3 extends over 15 amino acids. CDR3 region: CASSSDRAGNQPQHF. The CDR3 region has the DNA TGTGCCAGCAGTTCGGACAGGGCGGGGAATCAGCCCCAGCATTTT.

The DNA of the CDR3 is TGCGCCAGCAGCCAAGTTCTCAACACCGGGGAGCTGTTTTTT. Protein sequence: CASSQVLNTGELFF. The V gene is TRBV4-3, the J gene TRBJ2-2; D remains ambiguous. CDR1 is LGHNA and CDR2 is YSLEER in the germline V gene. The V gene lost 1 base and the J gene lost 2 bases, with 5 bases spanning the gap. This CDR3 spans 14 amino acids.

The chain uses TRBV28 and TRBJ2-3, with 11 bases identical to TRBD2. V was pared by 6 bases and J by 6 bases, with 5 bases of the junction left unmatched. The CDR3 is made up of 14 amino acids. Germline V CDR1 and CDR2: MDHEN, SYDVKM. The CDR3 DNA follows: TGTGCCAGCAGGACTAGCGGGACCAGGGATACGCAGTATTTT. This encodes CASRTSGTRDTQYF.

The genes are TRBV5-1 and TRBJ1-1, with D possibly matching TRBD1 (6 bases). This CDR3 has 15 amino acids. With 0 bases removed from V and 3 bases from J, the gap between germline ends came to 12 bases. Per germline, CDR1 SGHRS and CDR2 YFSETQ. CDR3 bases: TGCGCCAGCAGCTTGGATCTAGGGGGTTACACTGAAGCTTTCTTT. Translation: CASSLDLGGYTEAFF.

The genes are TRBV18 and TRBJ1-4; 7 bases map to TRBD1. V gave up 4 bases and J gave up 3 bases; unmatched junction bases: 2. There are 14 residues in the CDR3. Germline CDR1 is KGHSH and CDR2 is LQKENI. The CDR3 DNA sequence: TGTGCCAGCTCACGACAGGGCCCTAATGAAAAACTGTTTTTT. It codes for CASSRQGPNEKLFF.

This clone has just one count. This chain uses TRBV6-5 with TRBJ2-3, with D possibly being TRBD1 (6 bases). CDR3 length equals 14 residues. V shed 6 bases and J shed 4 bases, with 14 bases lying between them. CDR1 is MNHEY and CDR2 is SVGAGI in the germline V gene. The CDR3 DNA is TGTGCCAGCAGATCAACAGGGTCGGCAGATACGCAGTATTTT. Its protein is CASRSTGSADTQYF.

V usage is TRBV28 and J usage is TRBJ1-5; TRBD1 matches 8 bases. With V trimmed by 5 bases and J by 6 bases, 9 bases remained unmatched. Germline V lookup: CDR1 MDHEN, CDR2 SYDVKM. The CDR3 is 15 residues long. CDR3 sequence reads: CASSRGTGWSQPQHF. The CDR3 nucleotides read TGTGCCAGCAGTAGAGGGACAGGATGGAGTCAGCCCCAGCATTTT.

The V gene is TRBV2, the J gene TRBJ1-4, with D tentatively TRBD1 (5 bases). CDR1 and CDR2 from the germline V gene are SNHLY and FYNNEI. The CDR3 runs 14 residues. V lost 7 bases to trimming and J lost 6 bases, with 15 bases between them. The CDR3 sequence: CASIIGRADEKLFF. CDR3 sequence (DNA): TGTGCCAGCATCATCGGCAGGGCCGATGAAAAACTGTTTTTT.

The chain couples TRBV11-3 to TRBJ2-7; D remains ambiguous. The ends were cut back, 1 base at V and 2 bases at J, with 6 bases in the middle. The CDR3 consists of 13 residues. CDR1 SGHNT and CDR2 YENEEA come from the germline V gene. CDR3 residues: CASSLVAAYEQYF. DNA for the CDR3: TGTGCCAGCAGCTTAGTGGCAGCCTACGAGCAGTACTTC. Supplemented by reference TRBV11-3 and TRBJ2-7, the full variable domain reads EAGVVQSPRYKIIEKKQPVAFWCNPISGHNTLYWYLQNLGQGPELLIRYENEEAVDDSQLPKDRFSAERLKGVDSTLKIQPAELGDSAVYLCASSLVAAYEQYFGPGTRLTVT.

The chain uses TRBV5-4 and TRBJ1-1; D not resolved. CDR3 length: 13 residues. Trimming took 3 bases from V and 6 from J, leaving 12 bases between them. Per the germline V gene, CDR1 is SGHNT and CDR2 is YYREEE (reference sequence). CDR3: CASSSAEVSEAFF. The CDR3 bases are TGTGCCAGCAGCTCGGCGGAAGTCTCTGAAGCTTTCTTT.

This clone was seen only once. The V gene is TRBV11-1, the J gene TRBJ2-7, with a tentative D call TRBD1 (5 bases). CDR3 length: 15 residues. Trimming took 1 base from V and 2 from J, leaving 12 bases between them. The V gene's germline CDR1 is SGHAT and CDR2 FQDESV (reference sequence). The CDR3 sequence is CASSLGAGQTYEQYF. For the CDR3, the DNA is TGTGCCAGCAGCTTAGGTGCAGGGCAGACCTACGAGCAGTACTTC.

This chain joins TRBV9 and TRBJ2-7, with 9 bases that match TRBD1. This CDR3 contains 13 residues. Trimming cost V 5 bases and J 5 bases; bases outside gene matches: 5. Germline-derived CDR1 and CDR2 are SGDLS and YYNGEE. The CDR3 sequence: CASSRTGAHEQYF. As DNA, the CDR3 is TGTGCCAGCAGTCGGACAGGGGCCCACGAGCAGTACTTC. Full variable domain (missing parts from reference TRBV9 and TRBJ2-7): DSGVTQTPKHLITATGQRVTLRCSPRSGDLSVYWYQQSLDQGLQFLIQYYNGEERAKGNILERFSAQQFPDLHSELNLSSLELGDSALYFCASSRTGAHEQYFGPGTRLTVT.

The table lists this clone with a count of one. The rearrangement links TRBV11-2 to TRBJ2-1, with 10 nucleotides matching TRBD2. With 3 bases clipped from V and 0 bases from J, the junction kept 11 bases outside the gene matches. This CDR3 has 19 amino acids. CDR1 is SGHAT, CDR2 FQNNGV, per germline. The CDR3 loop reads CASSFTSSGGSSSYNEQFF. CDR3 coding DNA: TGTGCCAGCAGCTTTACGAGTAGCGGGGGGTCGAGCTCCTACAATGAGCAGTTCTTC.

This sequence joins TRBV19 and TRBJ1-4; D is possibly TRBD1 (5 bases). V was trimmed by 0 bases and J by 0 bases, leaving 8 bases between them. The CDR3 is 16 residues long. CDR1 LNHDA and CDR2 SQIVND come from the germline V gene (reference sequence). The CDR3 loop reads CASSIDRASTNEKLFF. The CDR3 bases are TGTGCCAGTAGTATAGACAGGGCTTCAACTAATGAAAAACTGTTTTTT.

This clone has ten or more counts. The chain is built from TRBV6-7 and TRBJ2-2, with TRBD2 matching 12 bases. TRBV6-7 qualifies as an ORF whose function is uncertain. Trimming removed 1 base from V and 1 base from J; junction bases left unmatched: 10. CDR3 size: 20 residues. The CDR3 bases are TGTGCCAGCAGTTACTTGGGGCTAGCGGGAGGGCTATGGAACACCGGGGAGCTGTTTTTT. This encodes CASSYLGLAGGLWNTGELFF.

The chain recombines TRBV25-1 with TRBJ2-1; TRBD2 aligns across 9 bases. V lost 1 base, J lost 13 bases, and 8 bases stayed unmatched. The length of the CDR3 is 14 residues. CDR1 is MGHDK and CDR2 is SYGVNS in the germline V gene. CDR3 DNA: TGTGCCAGCAGTGAATTTAGCGGGGGATCGAAACAGTTCTTC. Residues: CASSEFSGGSKQFF.

The chain employs TRBV28 and TRBJ1-2, with 7 bases matching TRBD1. Germline loops: CDR1 MDHEN, CDR2 SYDVKM. The CDR3 has 16 residues. J lost 1 base, V lost 2 bases, and 7 bases had no gene match. The CDR3 coding sequence is TGTGCCAGCAGTTTAAGGGGGACAGAGATTAACTATGGCTACACCTTC. Amino acid sequence: CASSLRGTEINYGYTF.

This clone was observed once. The J gene is TRBJ2-7, the V gene TRBV10-2, with D possibly being TRBD1 (6 bases). Per germline, CDR1 WSHSY and CDR2 SAAADI. The CDR3 sequence is 13 residues long. Trimming removed 10 bases at V and 4 bases at J, with 17 bases between. CDR3 sequence reads: CATSDSPSYEQYF. CDR3 nucleotide sequence: TGCGCCACCTCGGACAGCCCCTCATACGAGCAGTACTTC.

J is TRBJ2-7 and V is TRBV30, with TRBD2 as a possible D gene (6 bases). V lost 3 bases, J lost 2 bases, and 14 bases lay in between. Germline CDR1 and CDR2: GTSNPN and SVGIG (reference sequence). The CDR3 is made up of 14 amino acids. The CDR3 bases are TGTGCCTGGAGAAGGAGGGGCCGCACCTACGAGCAGTACTTC. This translates into CAWRRRGRTYEQYF.

The chain has TRBV7-9 and TRBJ2-5; D is possibly TRBD2 (5 bases). V was cut by 1 base and J by 5 bases, with 20 bases left in between. The CDR3 runs 17 residues. Germline V gene data show CDR1 as SEHNR and CDR2 as FQNEAQ (reference sequence). CDR3 in amino acids: CASSLGSASPGWETQYF. As DNA, the CDR3 is TGTGCCAGCAGCTTAGGGTCTGCATCCCCGGGGTGGGAGACCCAGTACTTC.